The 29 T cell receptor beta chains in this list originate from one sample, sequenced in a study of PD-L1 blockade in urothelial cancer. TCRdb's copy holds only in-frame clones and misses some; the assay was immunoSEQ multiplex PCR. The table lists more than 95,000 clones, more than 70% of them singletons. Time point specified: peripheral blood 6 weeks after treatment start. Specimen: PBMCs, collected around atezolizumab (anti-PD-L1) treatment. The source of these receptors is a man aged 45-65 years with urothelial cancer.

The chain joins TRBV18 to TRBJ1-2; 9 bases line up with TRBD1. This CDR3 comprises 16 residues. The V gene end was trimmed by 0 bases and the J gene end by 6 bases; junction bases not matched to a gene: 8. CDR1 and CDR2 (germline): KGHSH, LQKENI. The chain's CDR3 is CASSPPVGQGNHGYTF. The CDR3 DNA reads TGTGCCAGCTCACCACCGGTGGGACAGGGCAACCATGGCTACACCTTC.

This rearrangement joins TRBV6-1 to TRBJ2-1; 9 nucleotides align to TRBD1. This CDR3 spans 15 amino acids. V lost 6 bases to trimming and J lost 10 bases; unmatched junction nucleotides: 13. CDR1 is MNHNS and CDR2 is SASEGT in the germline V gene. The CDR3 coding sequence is TGTGCCAGCAGCGCCCCCGGGACAGGGACGCGGGAGCAGTTCTTC. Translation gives CASSAPGTGTREQFF.

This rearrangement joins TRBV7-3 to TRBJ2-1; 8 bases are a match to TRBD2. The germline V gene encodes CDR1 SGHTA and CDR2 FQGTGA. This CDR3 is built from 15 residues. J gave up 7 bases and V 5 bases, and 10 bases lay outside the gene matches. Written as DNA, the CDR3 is TGTGCCAGCAGCCCCTCCGGGGGGGCAACGAATGAGCAGTTCTTC. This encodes CASSPSGGATNEQFF.

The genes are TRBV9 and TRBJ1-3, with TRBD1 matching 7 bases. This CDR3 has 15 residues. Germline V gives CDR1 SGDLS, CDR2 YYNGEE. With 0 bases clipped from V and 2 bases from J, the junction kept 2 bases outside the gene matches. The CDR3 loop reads CASSVEGAAGNTIYF. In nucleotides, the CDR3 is TGTGCCAGCAGCGTAGAGGGGGCAGCTGGAAACACCATATATTTT.

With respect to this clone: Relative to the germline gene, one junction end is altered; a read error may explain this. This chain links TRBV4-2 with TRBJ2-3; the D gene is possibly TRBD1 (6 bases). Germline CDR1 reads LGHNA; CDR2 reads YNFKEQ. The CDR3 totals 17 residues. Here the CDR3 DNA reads TGTGCCAGCAGCCAAGCGTCAGGGGCCTCGCGCACGGATACGCAGTATTTT. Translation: CASSQASGASRTDTQYF.

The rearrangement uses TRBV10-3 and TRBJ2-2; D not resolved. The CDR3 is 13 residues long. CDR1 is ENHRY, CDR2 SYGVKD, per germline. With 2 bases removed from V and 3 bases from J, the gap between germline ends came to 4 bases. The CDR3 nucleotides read TGTGCCATCAGTGAGCGGGACACCGGGGAGCTGTTTTTT. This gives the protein CAISERDTGELFF.

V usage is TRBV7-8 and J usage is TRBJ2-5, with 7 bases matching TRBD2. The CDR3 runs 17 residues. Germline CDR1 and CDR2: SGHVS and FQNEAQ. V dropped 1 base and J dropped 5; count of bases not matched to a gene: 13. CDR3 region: CASSLGRIGGSGETQYF. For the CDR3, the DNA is TGTGCCAGCAGCTTAGGCAGGATAGGCGGGAGTGGGGAGACCCAGTACTTC.

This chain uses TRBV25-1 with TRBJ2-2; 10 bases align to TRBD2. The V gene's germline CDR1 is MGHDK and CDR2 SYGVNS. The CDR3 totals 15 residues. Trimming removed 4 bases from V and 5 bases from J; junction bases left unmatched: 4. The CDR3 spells CASSASGSETGELFF. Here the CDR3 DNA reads TGTGCCAGCAGTGCTAGCGGGAGTGAGACCGGGGAGCTGTTTTTT.

This CDR3 reads CASSFAGLAYEQYF. For the CDR3, the DNA is TGTGCCAGCAGTTTCGCGGGACTTGCCTACGAGCAGTACTTC. The rearrangement uses TRBV28 and TRBJ2-7; D perhaps matches TRBD2 (6 bases). The length of the CDR3 is 14 residues. Germline-derived CDR1 and CDR2 are MDHEN and SYDVKM. The germline V and J ends were trimmed by 3 bases and 2 bases, with 11 bases remaining between them. The whole variable domain, remainder taken from reference TRBV28 and TRBJ2-7, is DVKVTQSSRYLVKRTGEKVFLECVQDMDHENMFWYRQDPGLGLRLIYFSYDVKMKEKGDIPEGYSVSREKKERFSLILESASTNQTSMYLCASSFAGLAYEQYFGPGTRLTVT.

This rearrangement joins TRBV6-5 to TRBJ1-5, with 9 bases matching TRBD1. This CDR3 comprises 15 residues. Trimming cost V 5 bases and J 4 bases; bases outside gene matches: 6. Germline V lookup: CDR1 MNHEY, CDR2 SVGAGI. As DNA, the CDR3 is TGTGCCAGCAGTGGGACAGGGCATGGTAATCAGCCCCAGCATTTT. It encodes CASSGTGHGNQPQHF.

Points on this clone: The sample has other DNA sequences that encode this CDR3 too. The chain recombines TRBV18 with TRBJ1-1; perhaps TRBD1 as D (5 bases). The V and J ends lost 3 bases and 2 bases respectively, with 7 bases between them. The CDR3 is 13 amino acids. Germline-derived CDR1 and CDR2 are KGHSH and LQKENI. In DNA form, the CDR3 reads TGTGCCAGCTCACCTGGGGCTAACACTGAAGCTTTCTTT. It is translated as CASSPGANTEAFF.

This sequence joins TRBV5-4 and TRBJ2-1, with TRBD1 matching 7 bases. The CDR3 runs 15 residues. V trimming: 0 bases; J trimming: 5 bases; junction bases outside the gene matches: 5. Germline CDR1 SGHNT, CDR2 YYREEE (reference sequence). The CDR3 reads CASSLVGQVNNEQFF. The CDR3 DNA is TGTGCCAGCAGCTTGGTAGGACAGGTTAACAATGAGCAGTTCTTC.

The chain's CDR3 is CASSQDTSGRGNTQYF. Here the CDR3 DNA reads TGCGCCAGCAGCCAGGACACTAGCGGGAGAGGAAATACGCAGTATTTT. The chain is built from TRBV4-1 and TRBJ2-3, with TRBD2 matching over 11 bases. Losses at the gene ends were 3 bases for V and 7 bases for J; bases not matched to a gene: 9. The CDR3 is 16 residues long. Germline V gene data show CDR1 as MGHRA and CDR2 as YSYEKL.

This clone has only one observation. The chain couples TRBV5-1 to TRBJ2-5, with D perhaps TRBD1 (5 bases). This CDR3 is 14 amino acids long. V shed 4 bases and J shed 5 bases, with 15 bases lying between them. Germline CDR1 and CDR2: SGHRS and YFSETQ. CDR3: CASSLLGVVETQYF. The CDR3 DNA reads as TGCGCCAGCAGCCTCCTAGGGGTGGTCGAGACCCAGTACTTC.

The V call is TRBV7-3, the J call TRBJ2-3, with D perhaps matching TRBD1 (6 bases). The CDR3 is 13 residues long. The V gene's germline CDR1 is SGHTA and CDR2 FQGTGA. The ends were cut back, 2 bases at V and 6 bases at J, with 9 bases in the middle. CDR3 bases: TGTGCCAGCAGCTTATCGCAGGGGGATACGCAGTATTTT. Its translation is CASSLSQGDTQYF.

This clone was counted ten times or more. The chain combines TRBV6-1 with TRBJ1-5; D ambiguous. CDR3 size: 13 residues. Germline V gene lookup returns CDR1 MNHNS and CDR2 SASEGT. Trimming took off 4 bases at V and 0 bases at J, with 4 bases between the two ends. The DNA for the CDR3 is TGTGCCAGCAGTGGACATAGCAATCAGCCCCAGCATTTT. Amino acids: CASSGHSNQPQHF.

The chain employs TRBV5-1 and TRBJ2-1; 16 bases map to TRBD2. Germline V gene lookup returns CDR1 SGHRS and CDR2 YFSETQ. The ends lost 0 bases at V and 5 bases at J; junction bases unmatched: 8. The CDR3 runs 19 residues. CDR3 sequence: CASSLAQGLAGGPNNEQFF. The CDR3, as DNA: TGCGCCAGCAGCTTGGCCCAGGGACTAGCGGGAGGGCCTAACAATGAGCAGTTCTTC. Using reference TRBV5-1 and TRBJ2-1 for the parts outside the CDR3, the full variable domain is KAGVTQTPRYLIKTRGQQVTLSCSPISGHRSVSWYQQTPGQGLQFLFEYFSETQRNKGNFPGRFSGRQFSNSRSEMNVSTLELGDSALYLCASSLAQGLAGGPNNEQFFGPGTRLTVL.

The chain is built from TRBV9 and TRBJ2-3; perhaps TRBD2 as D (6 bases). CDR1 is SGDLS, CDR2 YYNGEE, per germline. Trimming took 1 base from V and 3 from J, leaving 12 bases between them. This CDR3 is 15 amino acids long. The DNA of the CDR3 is TGTGCCAGCAGCGTAAGCGTCGGGAGTACAGATACGCAGTATTTT. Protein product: CASSVSVGSTDTQYF.

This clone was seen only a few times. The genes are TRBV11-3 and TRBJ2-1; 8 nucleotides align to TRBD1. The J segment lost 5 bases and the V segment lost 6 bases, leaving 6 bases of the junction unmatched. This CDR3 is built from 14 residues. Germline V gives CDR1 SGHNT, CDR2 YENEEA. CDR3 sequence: CASSQGAADNEQFF. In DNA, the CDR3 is TGTGCCAGCAGTCAGGGGGCGGCGGACAATGAGCAGTTCTTC.

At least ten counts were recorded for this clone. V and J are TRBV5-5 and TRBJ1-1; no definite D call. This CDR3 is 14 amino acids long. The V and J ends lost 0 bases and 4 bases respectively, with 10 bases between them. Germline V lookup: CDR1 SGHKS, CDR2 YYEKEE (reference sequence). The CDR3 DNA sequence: TGTGCCAGCAGCTTGGTGGGGAGGAGCACTGAAGCTTTCTTT. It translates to CASSLVGRSTEAFF. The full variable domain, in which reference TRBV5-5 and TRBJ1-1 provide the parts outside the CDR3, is DAGVTQSPTHLIKTRGQQVTLRCSPISGHKSVSWYQQVLGQGPQFIFQYYEKEERGRGNFPDRFSARQFPNYSSELNVNALLLGDSALYLCASSLVGRSTEAFFGQGTRLTVV.

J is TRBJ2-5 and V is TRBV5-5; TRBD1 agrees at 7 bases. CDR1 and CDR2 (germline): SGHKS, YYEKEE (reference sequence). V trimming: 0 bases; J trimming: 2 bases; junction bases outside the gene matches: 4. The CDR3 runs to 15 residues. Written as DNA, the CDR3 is TGTGCCAGCAGCTTGGATCTGGGACAGCAAGAGACCCAGTACTTC. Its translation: CASSLDLGQQETQYF.

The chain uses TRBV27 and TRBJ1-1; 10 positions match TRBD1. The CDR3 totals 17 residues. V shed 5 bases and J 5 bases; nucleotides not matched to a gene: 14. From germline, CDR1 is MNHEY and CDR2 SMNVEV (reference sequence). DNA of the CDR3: TGTGCCAGCAGTAGACAGGGGGCGGACCCCTCGAGGACTGAAGCTTTCTTT. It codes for CASSRQGADPSRTEAFF.

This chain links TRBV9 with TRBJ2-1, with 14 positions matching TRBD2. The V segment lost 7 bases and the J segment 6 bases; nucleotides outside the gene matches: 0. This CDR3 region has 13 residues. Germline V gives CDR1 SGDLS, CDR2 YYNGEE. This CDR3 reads CASGLAGGNEQFF. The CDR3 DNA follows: TGTGCCAGCGGACTAGCGGGAGGCAATGAGCAGTTCTTC.

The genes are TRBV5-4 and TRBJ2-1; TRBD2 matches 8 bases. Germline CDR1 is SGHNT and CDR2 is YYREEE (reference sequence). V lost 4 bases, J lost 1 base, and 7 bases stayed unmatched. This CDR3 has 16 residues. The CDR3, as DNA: TGTGCCAGCAGCGGAGACGGGACTAGTTCCTACAATGAGCAGTTCTTC. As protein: CASSGDGTSSYNEQFF. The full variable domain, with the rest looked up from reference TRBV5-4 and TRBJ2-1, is ETGVTQSPTHLIKTRGQQVTLRCSSQSGHNTVSWYQQALGQGPQFIFQYYREEENGRGNFPPRFSGLQFPNYSSELNVNALELDDSALYLCASSGDGTSSYNEQFFGPGTRLTVL.

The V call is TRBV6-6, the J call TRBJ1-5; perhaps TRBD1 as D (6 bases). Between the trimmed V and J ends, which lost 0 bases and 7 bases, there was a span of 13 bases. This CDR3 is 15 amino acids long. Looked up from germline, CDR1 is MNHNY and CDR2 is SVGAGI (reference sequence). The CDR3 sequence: CASSYSDRPPQPQHF. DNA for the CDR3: TGTGCCAGCAGTTACTCTGACAGGCCCCCCCAGCCCCAGCATTTT.

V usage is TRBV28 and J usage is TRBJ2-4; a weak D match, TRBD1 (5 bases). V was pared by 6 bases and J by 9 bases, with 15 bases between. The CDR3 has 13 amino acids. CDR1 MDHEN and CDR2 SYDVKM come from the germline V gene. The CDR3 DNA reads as TGTGCCAGCAGGATTCAGGGTTCCCCCATTCAGTACTTC. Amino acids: CASRIQGSPIQYF.

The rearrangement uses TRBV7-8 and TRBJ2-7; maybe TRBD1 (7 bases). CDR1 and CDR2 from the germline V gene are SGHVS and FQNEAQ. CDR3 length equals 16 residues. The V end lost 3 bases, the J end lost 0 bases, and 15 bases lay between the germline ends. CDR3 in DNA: TGTGCCAGCAGCTTGCAGGGGGGACCTAGCTCCTACGAGCAGTACTTC. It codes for CASSLQGGPSSYEQYF.

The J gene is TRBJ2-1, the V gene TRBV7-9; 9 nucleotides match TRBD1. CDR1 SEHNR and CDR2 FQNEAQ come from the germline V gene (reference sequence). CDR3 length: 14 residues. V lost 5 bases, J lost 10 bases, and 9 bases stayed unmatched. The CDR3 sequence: CASSTTGGIAEQFF. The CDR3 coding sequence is TGTGCCAGCAGCACGACAGGGGGTATTGCCGAGCAGTTCTTC.

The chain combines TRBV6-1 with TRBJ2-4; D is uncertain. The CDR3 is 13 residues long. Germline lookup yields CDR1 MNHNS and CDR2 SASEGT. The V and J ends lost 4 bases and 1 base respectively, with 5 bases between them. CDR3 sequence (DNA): TGTGCCAGCAGTGCCCGGGCCAAAAACATTCAGTACTTC. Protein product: CASSARAKNIQYF.